This T cell receptor beta chain was profiled in a study of T cell responses to AZD1222 COVID-19 vaccine. Study conclusions and caveats: Spike was spanned by vaccine-associated CD4 TCRs, with dominance at 160-218 and 743-854.

Produced via immunoSEQ multiplex PCR; TCRdb's table is partial and in-frame only. The sample gives over 75,000 clones, approximately 90% of which show up once; about 2.4% is in the top ten. Concerning this clone: What it binds is unknown.

The CDR3 runs to 13 residues. CDR1 and CDR2 (germline): SGDLS, YYNGEE. V lost 5 bases and J lost 8, with 13 bases in between. This specimen was peripheral blood, taken 28 days after the second AZD1222 dose. The chain couples TRBV9 to TRBJ1-4, with a weak D call TRBD1 (5 bases). This clonotype originated in an adult who received the AZD1222 COVID-19 vaccine. For the CDR3, the DNA is TGTGCCAGCAGGGGGGAAAGTTCGGAAAAACTGTTTTTT. The encoded protein is CASRGESSEKLFF.